This record concerns one T cell receptor beta chain sequence. Its antigen remains unknown. This specimen belongs to a study of shared clonotypes between healthy human individuals. Findings and caveats of the study: Naive CD4 clonotypes overlapped across a handful of donors at roughly 4.5%.

Looked up from germline, CDR1 is SGHTA and CDR2 is FQGNSA. Trimming pared 5 bases from V and 4 bases from J, leaving 15 bases between. The CDR3 consists of 15 residues. Using immunoSEQ multiplex PCR, the repertoire was profiled, and TCRdb retains in-frame clones only, with some absent. The sample records roughly 1,000,000 clones, around 78% being singletons. CD45RA-negative memory and CD45RA+ naive subsets were split from the CD4+ cells. The receptor comes from a man between 18 and 35 years old in good health. Some clones in this sample may be carry-over from other donors' samples. The chain employs TRBV7-2 and TRBJ2-1; maybe TRBD1 (8 bases). The sequenced material came from memory CD4+ T cells from PBMCs. Described subset: CD45RA-negative fraction. The DNA for the CDR3 is TGTGCCAGCAGCCGACAGGGGAGGGGATACAATGAGCAGTTCTTC. This gives the protein CASSRQGRGYNEQFF. The variable domain in full, with the rest retrieved from reference TRBV7-2 and TRBJ2-1, is GAGVSQSPSNKVTEKGKDVELRCDPISGHTALYWYRQSLGQGLEFLIYFQGNSAPDKSGLPSDRFSAERTGGSVSTLTIQRTQQEDSAVYLCASSRQGRGYNEQFFGPGTRLTVL.